This TCR beta chain is from a study of blood T cell repertoires in COVID-19. Libraries were prepared by immunoSEQ multiplex PCR; TCRdb keeps only in-frame clonotypes and omits some of them. The sample lists roughly 340,000 clones; 88% were seen once. The CDR3 contains 18 residues. J was trimmed by 4 bases and V by 5 bases; bases with no gene match: 13. Germline CDR1 MNHNY, CDR2 SVGAGI (reference sequence). What was sequenced was peripheral blood. The V and J genes are TRBV6-6 and TRBJ2-6; 8 positions agree with TRBD1. This TCR derives from a woman aged 70-85 years with COVID-19, enrolled during active disease. In DNA, the CDR3 is TGTGCCAGCAGTCTAATCAGGGGGCTAGGTTCCGGGGCCAACGTCCTGACTTTC. As protein: CASSLIRGLGSGANVLTF.